A selection of T cell receptor beta chains follows, all from one sample in a study of blood T cell repertoires in COVID-19. Assay: immunoSEQ multiplex PCR; the TCRdb copy retains only in-frame clones and omits some. Among hundreds of thousands of clones listed, 75% to 85% were seen once. Sequenced material: peripheral blood. The receptors originated from a woman aged 25-40 years with COVID-19, enrolled during active disease. The CDR3 runs from the conserved cysteine through the conserved F or W. The D gene is left open where the match is weak. A clone size is listed for some rows: how often the clone was seen (once, few, many), or a class if it is expanded.

d_call | clone_size | j_call | v_call | cdr3_aa | cdr3_nt
- | - | TRBJ2-3 | TRBV7-2 | CASSLSGDTQYF | TGTGCCAGCAGCTTAAGCGGGGATACGCAGTATTTT
- | - | TRBJ2-5 | TRBV7-9 | CASSPPDRETKYF | TGTGCCAGCAGCCCGCCGGACCGAGAGACTAAGTACTTC
- | - | TRBJ2-7 | TRBV7-9 | CASSSLGGTDYYEQYF | TGTGCCAGCAGCTCTTTAGGAGGGACTGATTACTACGAGCAGTACTTC
- | - | TRBJ2-1 | TRBV5-1 | CASSRPGGTYNEQFF | TGCGCCAGCAGCCGCCCGGGCGGGACCTACAATGAGCAGTTCTTC
- | - | TRBJ2-7 | TRBV30 | CAWSSGLATYEQYF | TGTGCCTGGAGCTCTGGACTTGCAACCTACGAGCAGTACTTC
- | - | TRBJ1-2 | TRBV3-1/TRBV3-2 | CASSQDRAFYGYTF | TGTGCCAGCAGCCAAGACAGGGCCTTCTATGGCTACACCTTC
- | once | TRBJ1-2 | TRBV5-5 | CASSVTGGRKYGYTF | TGTGCCAGCAGCGTAACGGGGGGGCGCAAGTATGGCTACACCTTC
TRBD1 | - | TRBJ2-5 | TRBV6-2/TRBV6-3 | CASSRRTGDETQYF | TGTGCCAGCAGTCGACGGACAGGGGACGAGACCCAGTACTTC
TRBD2 | once | TRBJ2-7 | TRBV10-3 | CAIGRAGTSYEQYF | TGTGCCATAGGGAGGGCCGGGACCTCCTACGAGCAGTACTTC
TRBD1 | few | TRBJ1-1 | TRBV29-1 | CSGTGAGGTEAFF | TGCAGCGGTACAGGGGCGGGGGGCACTGAAGCTTTCTTT
- | - | TRBJ2-7 | TRBV11-2 | CASSLDPTWDEQYF | TGTGCCAGCAGCTTAGATCCGACATGGGACGAGCAGTACTTC